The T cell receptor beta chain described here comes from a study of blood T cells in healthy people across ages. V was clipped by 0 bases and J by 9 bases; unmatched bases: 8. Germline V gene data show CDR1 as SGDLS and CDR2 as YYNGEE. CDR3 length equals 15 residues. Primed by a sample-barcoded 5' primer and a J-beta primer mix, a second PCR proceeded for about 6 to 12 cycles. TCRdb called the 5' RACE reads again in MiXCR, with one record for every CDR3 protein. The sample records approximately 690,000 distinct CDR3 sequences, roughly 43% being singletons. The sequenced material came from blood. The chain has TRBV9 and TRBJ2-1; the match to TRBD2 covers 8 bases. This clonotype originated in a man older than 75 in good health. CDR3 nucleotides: TGTGCCAGCAGCGTAGCTGGTAGCGGGGTGGCTGAGCAGTTCTTC. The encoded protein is CASSVAGSGVAEQFF.